One sample yielded the 5 T cell receptor beta chains listed below, sequenced in a study of blood T cell repertoires in COVID-19. The repertoire was sequenced with immunoSEQ multiplex PCR; TCRdb's copy has only in-frame clones and lacks some. Here the sample spans 70,000 or so clones, less than 90% being singletons. Sequenced material: peripheral blood. The receptors were sampled from a man between 50 and 59 years old with COVID-19, enrolled during active disease.

This clone turned up a few times. The genes are TRBV2 and TRBJ1-4, with 8 bases identical to TRBD1. The germline gives CDR1 SNHLY, CDR2 FYNNEI. This CDR3 is built from 16 residues. The V gene end was trimmed by 8 bases and the J gene end by 7 bases; junction bases not matched to a gene: 15. CDR3 protein: CASARQGLSSGEKLFF. In DNA form, the CDR3 reads TGTGCCAGCGCTAGACAGGGGTTGTCCTCGGGTGAAAAACTGTTTTTT.

The chain links TRBV11-2 to TRBJ1-3; D gene unclear. Deletions cut 0 bases from V and 4 bases from J, with 10 bases between. The germline gives CDR1 SGHAT, CDR2 FQNNGV. This CDR3 has 15 residues. The CDR3 is CASSLERPSGNTIYF. CDR3 sequence (DNA): TGTGCCAGCAGCTTAGAGAGGCCGTCGGGAAACACCATATATTTT. Using reference TRBV11-2 and TRBJ1-3 for the parts outside the CDR3, the full variable domain is EAGVAQSPRYKIIEKRQSVAFWCNPISGHATLYWYQQILGQGPKLLIQFQNNGVVDDSQLPKDRFSAERLKGVDSTLKIQPAKLEDSAVYLCASSLERPSGNTIYFGEGSWLTVV.

The chain is built from TRBV19 and TRBJ2-5; D not resolved. Germline V gives CDR1 LNHDA, CDR2 SQIVND (reference sequence). The CDR3 extends over 13 amino acids. V was pared by 4 bases and J by 0 bases, with 6 bases between. In DNA, the CDR3 is TGTGCCAGTAGTACCCTATACCAAGAGACCCAGTACTTC. Protein product: CASSTLYQETQYF.

This chain joins TRBV6-1 and TRBJ2-7, with TRBD2 identical over 8 bases. The CDR3 sequence is 15 residues long. Per germline, CDR1 MNHNS and CDR2 SASEGT. V was pared by 1 base and J by 6 bases, with 8 bases of the junction left unmatched. The CDR3 DNA reads as TGTGCCAGCAGTGAAGGGACTAGCTGGGGAATCGAGCAGTACTTC. Protein: CASSEGTSWGIEQYF.

This sequence joins TRBV19 and TRBJ2-1, with TRBD2 matching over 7 bases. After removal of 7 bases from V and 6 bases from J, the junction contained 12 bases not matched to a gene. CDR1 is LNHDA and CDR2 is SQIVND in the germline V gene (reference sequence). The CDR3 has 15 residues. The CDR3 DNA sequence: TGTGCCAGTACCCCACGGGGAGGGTTGGTCAATGAGCAGTTCTTC. This sequence encodes CASTPRGGLVNEQFF.